Reported below is one T cell receptor (beta chain). Its specificity is unknown. The data derive from a study of blood T cells in healthy people across ages. Primers used in a second PCR of about 7 to 12 cycles were a sample-barcoded 5' primer and a J-beta primer mix. TCRdb used MiXCR to reprocess the 5' RACE reads, holding one entry per CDR3 protein. The sample comprises about 780,000 distinct CDR3 sequences, about half of which are singletons, and roughly 20% rests with the top ten. Regarding the study as a whole: One million T cells yielded diversity estimates that were considered underestimates.

The V gene's germline CDR1 is SGHTA and CDR2 FQGNSA. This CDR3 spans 18 amino acids. V was clipped by 2 bases and J by 10 bases; unmatched bases: 20. The J gene is TRBJ1-2, the V gene TRBV7-2, with 9 bases lining up with TRBD1. Sequenced sample: blood. This clonotype originated in a man older than 75 in good health. The CDR3 coding sequence is TGTGCCAGCAGCTTAACCCCCCCGGGACAGGGTTCTCGGGGTGACTACACCTTC. Translation gives CASSLTPPGQGSRGDYTF.